This note documents a single T cell receptor (beta chain) sequence. Its antigen remains unknown. TCRdb's copy holds only in-frame clones and misses some; the assay was immunoSEQ multiplex PCR. The sample has over 120,000 clones, around 90% seen once. The sample comes from a study of T cell responses to AZD1222 COVID-19 vaccine. Per germline, CDR1 SGHNT and CDR2 YYREEE (reference sequence). Trimming took 4 bases from V and 6 from J, leaving 13 bases between them. This CDR3 region has 14 residues. Whole-study results and caveats: Spike-specific TCR breadth and depth were elevated following two AZD1222 doses. As reported, nearly half of all spike-specific TCRs target variant regions that are unmutated.

The source material was peripheral blood, sampled 28 days after the second dose of the MenACWY control vaccine. V usage is TRBV5-4 and J usage is TRBJ2-2; D might be TRBD1 (6 bases). This clonotype was obtained from an adult who received the MenACWY meningococcal vaccine as a control. The CDR3 DNA reads as TGTGCCAGCAGCATACAGGGCCAGTCCGGGGAGCTGTTTTTT. Its translation: CASSIQGQSGELFF.